Given below is one TCR beta chain in context. Its matching antigen is unknown. Each donor was healthy, and each was a bone marrow donor. The data belong to a study of cytomegalovirus exposure and HLA in healthy donors. Study-level background: A preliminary data release comprised 80 million to 95 million unique TCRs obtained from HLA-typed donors. Points from the study as a whole: There were several of the most significant clusters that appeared linked to common viral pathogens in a later analysis. Roughly uniform depth of sequencing across donors was assumed in presence/absence analyses.

Germline CDR1 and CDR2: LGHNA and YNFKEQ. The CDR3 sequence is 14 residues long. The PCR contained 60 Vbeta and 13 Jbeta primers. The protocol was immunoSEQ multiplex PCR, while the TCRdb copy is restricted to in-frame clones and leaves out a portion. Of about 160,000 clones listed, 70% to 85% are singletons. The sample consisted of PBMCs. This chain connects TRBV4-2 to TRBJ2-5; TRBD1 agrees at 8 bases. The J call may be faulty, since TRBJ2-7 better matches the DNA end. This clonotype originated in a male donor in good health and CMV-seronegative. Here the CDR3 reads CASSPTGGYYEQYF. CDR3 coding DNA: TGTGCCAGCAGCCCTACAGGGGGTTACTACGAGCAGTACTTC.